This T cell receptor (beta chain) was identified during a study of control samples from healthy donors and cancer patients. Only in-frame clones appear in the TCRdb table, and some are missing; sequencing was by immunoSEQ multiplex PCR. The sample holds some 82,000 clones, approximately 89% seen once. With V trimmed by 3 bases and J by 2 bases, 10 bases remained unmatched. Looked up from germline, CDR1 is KGHDR and CDR2 is SFDVKD. CDR3 length equals 17 residues. Sequenced sample: blood. This receptor was taken from a man aged 45-65 years in good health. This rearrangement joins TRBV24-1 to TRBJ2-3; TRBD2 matches 7 bases. The CDR3 bases are TGTGCCACCAGTGATCCTCGGGGCGGGGGAAACACAGATACGCAGTATTTT. Protein: CATSDPRGGGNTDTQYF.